Presented here are 3 T cell receptor beta chains from one specimen sequenced in a study of early T cells in non-severe SARS-CoV-2 infection. Using its own MiXCR run on the 5' RACE reads, TCRdb lists one record per CDR3 protein. The table records about 56,000 distinct CDR3 sequences, over 9.5% of them present only once. The specimen was whole blood. The receptors stem from an adult who was a healthcare worker with PCR-confirmed SARS-CoV-2 infection or an uninfected control (not recorded which).

This clonotype appeared many times. The J gene is TRBJ1-1, the V gene TRBV3-1; D call uncertain. V shed 4 bases and J shed 10 bases, with 16 bases lying between them. The germline V gene has CDR1 LGHDT and CDR2 YNNKEL (reference sequence). This CDR3 is built from 13 residues. The DNA for the CDR3 is TGTGCCAGCAGCCGGCTTGACGACTCTCGAGCTTTCTTT. Its protein is CASSRLDDSRAFF.

This clonotype was counted many times. This chain joins TRBV29-1 and TRBJ2-1; possible D gene TRBD2, 5 bases. Per the germline V gene, CDR1 is SQVTM and CDR2 is ANQGSEA. Trimming removed 7 bases at V and 7 bases at J, with 11 bases between. This CDR3 region has 11 residues. The CDR3 loop reads CSGATRNEQFF. Here the CDR3 DNA reads TGCAGCGGTGCAACTAGAAATGAGCAGTTCTTC.

This clonotype was picked up many times. This chain connects TRBV7-8 to TRBJ2-1; the match to TRBD1 covers 8 bases. The CDR3 is 16 amino acids. J was trimmed by 2 bases and V by 1 base; bases with no gene match: 4. CDR1 SGHVS and CDR2 FQNEAQ come from the germline V gene. This chain's CDR3 is CASSLVQGVTYNEQFF. CDR3 DNA: TGTGCCAGCAGCTTAGTACAGGGGGTCACCTACAATGAGCAGTTCTTC.